This T cell receptor (beta chain) is from a study of T cells in localized non-small cell lung cancer. Findings and limits, study-wide: A single tumor region was sequenced, leaving heterogeneity possible. There were a median around 57 of the top 100 tumor clones appearing in adjacent lung.

Produced via immunoSEQ multiplex PCR; TCRdb's table is partial and in-frame only. This table has 48,000 or so clones, roughly 77% appearing once. Germline loops: CDR1 MNHNS, CDR2 SASEGT. This CDR3 spans 14 amino acids. Between the trimmed V and J ends, which lost 2 bases and 5 bases, there was a span of 11 bases. This clone occurred once. Antigen specificity is unknown. Sequenced here: peripheral blood, sampled before any cancer treatment. The receptor comes from a man between 40 and 69 years old with stage I squamous cell lung carcinoma. This chain links TRBV6-1 with TRBJ2-3; the D is unclear. This CDR3 is CASSERVVKDTQYF. The CDR3, as DNA: TGTGCCAGCAGTGAAAGGGTCGTTAAAGATACGCAGTATTTT.